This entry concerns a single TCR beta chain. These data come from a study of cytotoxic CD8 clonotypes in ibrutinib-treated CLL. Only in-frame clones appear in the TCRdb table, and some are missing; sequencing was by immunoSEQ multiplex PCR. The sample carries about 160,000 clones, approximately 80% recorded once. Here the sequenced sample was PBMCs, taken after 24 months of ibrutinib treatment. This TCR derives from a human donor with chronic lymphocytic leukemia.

The CDR3 DNA reads as TGTGCCTGGAGTCCGGACTGGGACGAGCAGTTCTTC. Its protein is CAWSPDWDEQFF. The chain carries TRBV30 and TRBJ2-1; either TRBD1 or TRBD2 may fit D (5 bases each). The V end was cut by 2 bases, the J end by 10 bases, with 12 bases between. Germline V gene sequence: CDR1 GTSNPN, CDR2 SVGIG (reference sequence). CDR3 length: 12 amino acids.